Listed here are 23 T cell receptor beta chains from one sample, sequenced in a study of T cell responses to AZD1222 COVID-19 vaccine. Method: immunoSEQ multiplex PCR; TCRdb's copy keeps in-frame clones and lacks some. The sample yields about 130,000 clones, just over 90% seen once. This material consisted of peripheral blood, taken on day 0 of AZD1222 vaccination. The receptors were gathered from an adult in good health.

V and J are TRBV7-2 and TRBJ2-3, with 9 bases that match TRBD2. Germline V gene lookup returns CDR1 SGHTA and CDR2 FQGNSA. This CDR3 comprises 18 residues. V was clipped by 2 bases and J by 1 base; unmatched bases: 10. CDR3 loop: CASSLIAVSGGRTDTQYF. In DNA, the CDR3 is TGTGCCAGCAGCTTAATCGCGGTTAGCGGGGGACGCACAGATACGCAGTATTTT.

In nucleotides, the CDR3 is TGTGCCAGTAGTATGGGATGGGCAGACCCAAATCAGCCCCAGCATTTT. Encoded protein: CASSMGWADPNQPQHF. The V call is TRBV19, the J call TRBJ1-5, with D unresolved. The germline gives CDR1 LNHDA, CDR2 SQIVND (reference sequence). V was cut by 3 bases and J by 4 bases, with 16 bases left in between. The CDR3 has 16 amino acids.

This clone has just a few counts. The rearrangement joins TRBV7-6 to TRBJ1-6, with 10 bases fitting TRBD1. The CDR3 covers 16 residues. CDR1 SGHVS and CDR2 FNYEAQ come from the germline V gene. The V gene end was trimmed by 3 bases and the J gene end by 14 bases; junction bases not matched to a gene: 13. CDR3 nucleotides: TGTGCCAGCAGCTTGCTTACCGGGACAGGGGCCGGGGCCCTCCACTTT. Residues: CASSLLTGTGAGALHF.

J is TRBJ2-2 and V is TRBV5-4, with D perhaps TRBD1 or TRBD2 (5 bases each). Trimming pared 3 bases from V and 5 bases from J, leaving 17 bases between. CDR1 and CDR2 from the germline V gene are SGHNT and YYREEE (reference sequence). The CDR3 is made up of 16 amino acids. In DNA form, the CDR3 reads TGTGCCAGCAGCTCCATGATGGGGGTGCGGACCGGGGAGCTGTTTTTT. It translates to CASSSMMGVRTGELFF. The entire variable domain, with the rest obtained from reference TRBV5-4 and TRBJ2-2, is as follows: ETGVTQSPTHLIKTRGQQVTLRCSSQSGHNTVSWYQQALGQGPQFIFQYYREEENGRGNFPPRFSGLQFPNYSSELNVNALELDDSALYLCASSSMMGVRTGELFFGEGSRLTVL.

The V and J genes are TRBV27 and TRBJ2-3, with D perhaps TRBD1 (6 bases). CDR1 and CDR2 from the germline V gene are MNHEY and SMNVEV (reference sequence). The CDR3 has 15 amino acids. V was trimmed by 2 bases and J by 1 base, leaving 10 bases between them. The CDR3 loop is CASSLRGGGTDTQYF. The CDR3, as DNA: TGTGCCAGCAGTTTACGTGGGGGCGGCACAGATACGCAGTATTTT.

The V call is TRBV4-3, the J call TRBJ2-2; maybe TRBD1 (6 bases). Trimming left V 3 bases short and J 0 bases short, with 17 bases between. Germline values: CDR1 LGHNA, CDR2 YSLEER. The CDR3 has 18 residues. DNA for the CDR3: TGCGCCAGCAGCCATCTGGGGGCTCCCAGCGCGAACACCGGGGAGCTGTTTTTT. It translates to CASSHLGAPSANTGELFF.

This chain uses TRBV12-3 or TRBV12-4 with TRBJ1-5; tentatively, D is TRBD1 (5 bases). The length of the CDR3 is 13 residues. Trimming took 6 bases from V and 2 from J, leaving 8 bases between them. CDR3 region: CASRWDRNQPQHF. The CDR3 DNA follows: TGTGCCAGCAGATGGGACCGCAATCAGCCCCAGCATTTT.

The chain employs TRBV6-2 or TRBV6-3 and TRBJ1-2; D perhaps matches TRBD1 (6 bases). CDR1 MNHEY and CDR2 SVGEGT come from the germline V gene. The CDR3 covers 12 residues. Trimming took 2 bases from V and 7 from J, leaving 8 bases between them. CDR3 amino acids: CASSYATGGYTF. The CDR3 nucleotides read TGTGCCAGCAGTTACGCGACAGGTGGCTACACCTTC.

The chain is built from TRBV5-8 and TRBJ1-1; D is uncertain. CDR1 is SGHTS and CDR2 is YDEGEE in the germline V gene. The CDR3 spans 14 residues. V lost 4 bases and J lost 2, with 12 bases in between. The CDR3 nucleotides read TGTGCCAGCAGCGCGCCCATCACTAACACTGAAGCTTTCTTT. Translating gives CASSAPITNTEAFF. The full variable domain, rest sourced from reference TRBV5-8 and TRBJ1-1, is EAGVTQSPTHLIKTRGQQATLRCSPISGHTSVYWYQQALGLGLQFLLWYDEGEERNRGNFPPRFSGRQFPNYSSELNVNALELEDSALYLCASSAPITNTEAFFGQGTRLTVV.

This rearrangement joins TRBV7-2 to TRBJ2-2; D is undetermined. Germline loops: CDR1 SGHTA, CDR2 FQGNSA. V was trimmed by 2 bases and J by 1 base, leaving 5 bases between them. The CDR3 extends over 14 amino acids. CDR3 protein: CASSLWENTGELFF. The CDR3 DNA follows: TGTGCCAGCAGCTTATGGGAGAACACCGGGGAGCTGTTTTTT.

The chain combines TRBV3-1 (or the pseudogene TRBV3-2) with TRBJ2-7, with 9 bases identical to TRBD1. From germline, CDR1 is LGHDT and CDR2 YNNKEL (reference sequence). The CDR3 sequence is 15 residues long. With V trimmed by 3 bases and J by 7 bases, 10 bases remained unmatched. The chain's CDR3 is CASSQPGQGRGEQYF. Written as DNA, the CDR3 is TGTGCCAGCAGCCAGCCGGGACAGGGAAGGGGTGAGCAGTACTTC.

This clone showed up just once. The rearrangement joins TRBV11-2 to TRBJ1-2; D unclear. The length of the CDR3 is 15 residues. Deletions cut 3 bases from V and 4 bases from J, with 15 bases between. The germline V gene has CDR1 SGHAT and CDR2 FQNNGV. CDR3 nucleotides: TGTGCCAGCAGCTTCAGGACCAACTCTTTCTATGGCTACACCTTC. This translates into CASSFRTNSFYGYTF. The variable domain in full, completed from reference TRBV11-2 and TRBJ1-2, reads EAGVAQSPRYKIIEKRQSVAFWCNPISGHATLYWYQQILGQGPKLLIQFQNNGVVDDSQLPKDRFSAERLKGVDSTLKIQPAKLEDSAVYLCASSFRTNSFYGYTFGSGTRLTVV.

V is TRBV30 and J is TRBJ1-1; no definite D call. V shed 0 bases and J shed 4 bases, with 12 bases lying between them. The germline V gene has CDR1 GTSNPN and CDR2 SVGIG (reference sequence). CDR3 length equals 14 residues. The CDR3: CAWSVGLEGTEAFF. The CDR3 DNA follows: TGTGCCTGGAGTGTAGGTTTAGAGGGCACTGAAGCTTTCTTT. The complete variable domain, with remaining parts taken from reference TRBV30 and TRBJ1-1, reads SQTIHQWPATLVQPVGSPLSLECTVEGTSNPNLYWYRQAAGRGLQLLFYSVGIGQISSEVPQNLSASRPQDRQFILSSKKLLLSDSGFYLCAWSVGLEGTEAFFGQGTRLTVV.

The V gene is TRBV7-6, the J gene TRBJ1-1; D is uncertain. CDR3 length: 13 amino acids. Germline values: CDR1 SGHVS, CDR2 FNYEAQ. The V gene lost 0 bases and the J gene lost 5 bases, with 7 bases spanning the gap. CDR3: CASSLASVTEAFF. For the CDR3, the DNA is TGTGCCAGCAGCTTAGCCTCGGTGACTGAAGCTTTCTTT.

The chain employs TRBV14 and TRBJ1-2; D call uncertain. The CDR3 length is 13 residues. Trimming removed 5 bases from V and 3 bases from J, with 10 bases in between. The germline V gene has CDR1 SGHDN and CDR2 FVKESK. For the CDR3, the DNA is TGTGCCAGCAGCGACGAGGTGGACTATGGCTACACCTTC. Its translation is CASSDEVDYGYTF.

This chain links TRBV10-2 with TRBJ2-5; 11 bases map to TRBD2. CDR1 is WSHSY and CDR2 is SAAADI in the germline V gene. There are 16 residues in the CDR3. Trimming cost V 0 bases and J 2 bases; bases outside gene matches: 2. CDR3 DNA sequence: TGCGCCAGCAGTGAGTCGGTAGCGGGGGGGCAAGAGACCCAGTACTTC. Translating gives CASSESVAGGQETQYF.

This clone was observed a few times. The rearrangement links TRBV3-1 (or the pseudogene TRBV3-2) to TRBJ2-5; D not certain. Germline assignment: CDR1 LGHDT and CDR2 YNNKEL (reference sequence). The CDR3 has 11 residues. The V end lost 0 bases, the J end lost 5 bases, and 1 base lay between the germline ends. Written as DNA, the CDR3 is TGTGCCAGCAGCCAAGAGGAGACCCAGTACTTC. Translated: CASSQEETQYF.

For the CDR3, the DNA is TGTGCCAGTAGTTCCCCAGGGGGCTCCGGGGAGCTGTTTTTT. This sequence encodes CASSSPGGSGELFF. The rearrangement links TRBV19 to TRBJ2-2; 8 nucleotides agree with TRBD1. This CDR3 comprises 14 residues. The J segment lost 6 bases and the V segment lost 5 bases, leaving 5 bases of the junction unmatched. The V gene's germline CDR1 is LNHDA and CDR2 SQIVND (reference sequence). The full variable domain, with the rest looked up from reference TRBV19 and TRBJ2-2, is DGGITQSPKYLFRKEGQNVTLSCEQNLNHDAMYWYRQDPGQGLRLIYYSQIVNDFQKGDIAEGYSVSREKKESFPLTVTSAQKNPTAFYLCASSSPGGSGELFFGEGSRLTVL.

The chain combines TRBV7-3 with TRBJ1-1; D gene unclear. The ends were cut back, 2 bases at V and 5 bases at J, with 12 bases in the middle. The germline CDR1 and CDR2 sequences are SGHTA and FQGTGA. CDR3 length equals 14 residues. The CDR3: CASSLRGVGTEAFF. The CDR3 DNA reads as TGTGCCAGCAGCTTACGCGGAGTCGGTACTGAAGCTTTCTTT. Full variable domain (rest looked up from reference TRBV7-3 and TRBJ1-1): GAGVSQTPSNKVTEKGKYVELRCDPISGHTALYWYRQSLGQGPEFLIYFQGTGAADDSGLPNDRFFAVRPEGSVSTLKIQRTERGDSAVYLCASSLRGVGTEAFFGQGTRLTVV.

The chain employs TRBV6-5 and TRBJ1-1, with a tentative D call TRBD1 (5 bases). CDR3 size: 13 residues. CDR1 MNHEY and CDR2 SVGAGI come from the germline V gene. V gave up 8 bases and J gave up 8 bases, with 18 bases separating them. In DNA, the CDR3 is TGTGCCAGCCCGAATCACCAGGGAGACGAAGCTTTCTTT. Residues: CASPNHQGDEAFF.

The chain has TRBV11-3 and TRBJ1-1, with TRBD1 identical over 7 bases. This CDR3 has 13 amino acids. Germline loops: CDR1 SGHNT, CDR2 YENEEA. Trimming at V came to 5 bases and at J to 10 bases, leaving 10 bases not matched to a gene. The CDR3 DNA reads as TGTGCCAGCAGCGATAGACAGGGTCGGGCAGCTTTCTTT. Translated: CASSDRQGRAAFF.

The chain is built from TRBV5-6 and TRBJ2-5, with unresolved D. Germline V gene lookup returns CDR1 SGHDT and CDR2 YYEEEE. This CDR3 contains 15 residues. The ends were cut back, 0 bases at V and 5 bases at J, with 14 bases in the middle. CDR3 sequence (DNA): TGTGCCAGCAGCTTGGCGGCTTCTGGGATGGAGACCCAGTACTTC. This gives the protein CASSLAASGMETQYF.

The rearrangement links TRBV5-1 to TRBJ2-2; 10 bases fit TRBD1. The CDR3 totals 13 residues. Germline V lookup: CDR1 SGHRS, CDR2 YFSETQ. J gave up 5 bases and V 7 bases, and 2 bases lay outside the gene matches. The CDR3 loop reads CASAGQGTGELFF. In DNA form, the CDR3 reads TGCGCCAGCGCGGGACAGGGGACCGGGGAGCTGTTTTTT.